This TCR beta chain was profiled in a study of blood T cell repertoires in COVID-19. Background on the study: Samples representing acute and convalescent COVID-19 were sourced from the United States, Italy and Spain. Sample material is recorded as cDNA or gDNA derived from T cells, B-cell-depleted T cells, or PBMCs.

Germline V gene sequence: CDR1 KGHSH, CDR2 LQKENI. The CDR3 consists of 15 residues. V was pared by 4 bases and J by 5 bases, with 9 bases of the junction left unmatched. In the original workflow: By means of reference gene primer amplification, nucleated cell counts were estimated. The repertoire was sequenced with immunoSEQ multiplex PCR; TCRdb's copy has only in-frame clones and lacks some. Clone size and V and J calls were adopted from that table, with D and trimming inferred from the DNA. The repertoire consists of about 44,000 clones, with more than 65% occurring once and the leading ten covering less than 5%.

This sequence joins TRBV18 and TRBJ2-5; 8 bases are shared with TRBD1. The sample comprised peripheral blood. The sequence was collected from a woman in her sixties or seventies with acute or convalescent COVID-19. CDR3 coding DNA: TGTGCCAGCTCACTGGACAGGGTTCCGGGGGAGACCCAGTACTTC. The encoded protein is CASSLDRVPGETQYF.